The present T cell receptor (beta chain) was sequenced within a study of blood T cells in healthy people across ages. A J-beta primer mix and a sample-barcoded 5' primer were used in a second PCR of roughly 6 to 12 cycles. TCRdb reprocessed the 5' RACE reads with MiXCR, giving one entry per CDR3 protein. Of approximately 1,700,000 distinct CDR3 sequences in the sample, around 40% were seen once. This clonotype was picked up a small number of times. The CDR3 has 16 residues. The V and J ends lost 3 bases and 3 bases, in that order; junction bases with no gene match: 6. The germline V gene encodes CDR1 SGHRS and CDR2 YFSETQ.

This rearrangement joins TRBV5-1 to TRBJ2-1; 10 bases agree with TRBD2. The TCR was taken from a human donor in good health. Sequenced input: blood. The CDR3 loop reads CASSYGSGGIYNEQFF. CDR3 DNA sequence: TGCGCCAGCAGCTACGGTAGCGGGGGGATCTACAATGAGCAGTTCTTC.